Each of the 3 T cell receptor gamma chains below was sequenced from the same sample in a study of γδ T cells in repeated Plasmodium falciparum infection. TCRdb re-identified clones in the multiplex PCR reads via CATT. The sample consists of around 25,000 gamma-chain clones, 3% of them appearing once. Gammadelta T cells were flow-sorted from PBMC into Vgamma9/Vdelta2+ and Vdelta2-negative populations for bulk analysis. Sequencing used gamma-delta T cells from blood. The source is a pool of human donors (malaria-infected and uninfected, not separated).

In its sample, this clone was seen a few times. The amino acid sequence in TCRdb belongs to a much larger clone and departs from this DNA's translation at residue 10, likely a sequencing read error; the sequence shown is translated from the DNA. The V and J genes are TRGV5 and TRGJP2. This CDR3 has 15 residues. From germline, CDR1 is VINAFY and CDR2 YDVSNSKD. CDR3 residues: CATWDTDSSGWIKTF. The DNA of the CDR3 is TGTGCCACCTGGGACACAGATAGTAGTGGTTGGATCAAGACGTTT.

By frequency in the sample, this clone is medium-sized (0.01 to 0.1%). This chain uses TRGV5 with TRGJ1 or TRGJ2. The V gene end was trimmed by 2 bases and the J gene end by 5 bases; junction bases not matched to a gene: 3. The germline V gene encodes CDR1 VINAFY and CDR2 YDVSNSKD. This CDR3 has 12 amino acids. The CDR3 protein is CATWDIHYKKLF. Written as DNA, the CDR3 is TGTGCCACCTGGGACATTCATTATAAGAAACTCTTT.

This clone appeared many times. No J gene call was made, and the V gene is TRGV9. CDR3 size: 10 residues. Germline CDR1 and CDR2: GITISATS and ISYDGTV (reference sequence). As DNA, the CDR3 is TGTGCCTTGTGGCGCTTGAGGTGGGTCTTT. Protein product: CALWRLRWVF.